The TCR beta chain described here comes from a study of shared clonotypes between healthy human individuals. This CDR3 has 17 amino acids. Trimming removed 1 base at V and 2 bases at J, with 18 bases between. The germline CDR1 and CDR2 sequences are SSHAT and FNYEAQ (reference sequence). The assay was immunoSEQ multiplex PCR, and TCRdb's table has in-frame clones only and misses some. The table shows 850,000 to 1,100,000 clones, with approximately 75% occurring only once. V gene TRBV7-7 combines with J gene TRBJ2-7; TRBD2 is a possible D gene (5 bases). The sample taken for sequencing was memory CD4+ T cells from PBMCs. Stated subset: CD45RA-negative fraction. The receptor was isolated from a man in his late teens or twenties in good health. Some clones in this sample may be carry-over from other donors' samples. CDR3 protein: CASSLVYGSGAPYEQYF. DNA for the CDR3: TGTGCCAGCAGCTTAGTTTACGGCAGCGGAGCCCCCTACGAGCAGTACTTC.